These 25 T cell receptor beta chains originate from one sample sequenced in a study of response to subunit inactivated influenza vaccine. One entry per CDR3 protein results from TCRdb running MiXCR on the RT-PCR reads. The sample shows about 480,000 distinct CDR3 sequences, 11% of them seen only once. The sample in question was PBMCs from blood, obtained 45 days after vaccination. Receptors were obtained from a man aged 50-59 years who received an inactivated influenza vaccine.

In its sample, this clonotype was seen many times. V is TRBV12-3 or TRBV12-4 and J is TRBJ2-1; perhaps TRBD2 as D (5 bases). The V and J ends lost 4 bases and 1 base respectively, with 8 bases between them. This CDR3 region has 14 residues. The CDR3 here is CASSSGISYNEQFF. The CDR3 DNA is TGTGCCAGCAGTTCGGGGATTTCCTACAATGAGCAGTTCTTC.

The sample holds a few counts of this clonotype. This chain links TRBV5-6 with TRBJ2-1; 7 bases fit TRBD2. Per the germline V gene, CDR1 is SGHDT and CDR2 is YYEEEE. Trimming cost V 0 bases and J 0 bases; bases outside gene matches: 9. CDR3 length equals 18 residues. CDR3 DNA: TGTGCCAGCAGCTTGGTTAGCCCGGGAGGTCCCTCCTACAATGAGCAGTTCTTC. This encodes CASSLVSPGGPSYNEQFF.

The chain has TRBV6-6 and TRBJ2-1; D perhaps matches TRBD2 (5 bases). In germline, CDR1 is MNHNY, CDR2 SVGAGI (reference sequence). The CDR3 has 13 residues. Trimming stripped 7 bases from V and 9 bases from J, with 16 bases between. In DNA form, the CDR3 reads TGTGCCAGCAACAACTGGAGGTTCGGTGAGCAGTTCTTC. Translation: CASNNWRFGEQFF.

This clonotype was seen ten or more times. This chain joins TRBV28 and TRBJ2-1; TRBD2 might be the D (7 bases). CDR1 is MDHEN, CDR2 SYDVKM, per germline. V was trimmed by 8 bases and J by 5 bases, leaving 19 bases between them. The length of the CDR3 is 15 residues. CDR3 in DNA: TGTGCCAGCGCACAGGGAGGGCCTGAGGACAATGAGCAGTTCTTC. It is translated as CASAQGGPEDNEQFF.

The V and J genes are TRBV3-1 and TRBJ2-7; D is perhaps TRBD1 (6 bases). V was trimmed by 3 bases and J by 9 bases, leaving 15 bases between them. CDR1 is LGHDT and CDR2 is YNNKEL in the germline V gene (reference sequence). CDR3 length: 13 amino acids. CDR3 bases: TGTGCCAGCAGCCACAGCTTATCACAGGGGCAGTACTTC. The encoded protein is CASSHSLSQGQYF.

This clonotype showed up just a few times. The chain has TRBV25-1 and TRBJ2-5, with TRBD2 matching 8 bases. CDR1 and CDR2 (germline): MGHDK, SYGVNS. Trimming cost V 1 base and J 4 bases; bases outside gene matches: 2. CDR3 size: 14 residues. This CDR3 is CASSESGGPETQYF. CDR3 bases: TGTGCCAGCAGTGAATCGGGGGGGCCAGAGACCCAGTACTTC.

This clonotype was picked up many times. The chain uses TRBV29-1 and TRBJ2-2, with 12 bases fitting TRBD2. The germline CDR1 and CDR2 sequences are SQVTM and ANQGSEA. CDR3 length: 14 amino acids. With V trimmed by 6 bases and J by 6 bases, 5 bases remained unmatched. The CDR3 nucleotides read TGCAGCGTCCGACTAGCGGGAGCTTCCGGGGAGCTGTTTTTT. Translation gives CSVRLAGASGELFF.

This rearrangement joins TRBV20-1 to TRBJ2-1; D is possibly TRBD1 or TRBD2 (5 bases each). The V gene's germline CDR1 is DFQATT and CDR2 SNEGSKA (reference sequence). This CDR3 comprises 15 residues. Trimming took 5 bases from V and 5 from J, leaving 19 bases between them. CDR3 in DNA: TGCAGTGCTCCCTCTTTTACCGGGACGAACAATGAGCAGTTCTTC. Protein sequence: CSAPSFTGTNNEQFF.

This clonotype was observed at least ten times. V is TRBV5-1 and J is TRBJ1-1; D gene ambiguous. Between the trimmed V and J ends, which lost 1 base and 0 bases, there was a span of 10 bases. From germline, CDR1 is SGHRS and CDR2 YFSETQ. The CDR3 runs 15 residues. The CDR3 region is CASSLIGPMNTEAFF. The CDR3 region has the DNA TGCGCCAGCAGCTTGATTGGACCTATGAACACTGAAGCTTTCTTT.

This clonotype was found a few times. The germline gene is not matched at one end of the junction; a read error may be the cause. V and J are TRBV20-1 and TRBJ2-7; 9 bases align to TRBD1. Germline-derived CDR1 and CDR2 are DFQATT and SNEGSKA (reference sequence). The length of the CDR3 is 15 residues. The CDR3 bases are TGCAGTGCTGGAGACTCGGGACAGGGAACCTACGAGCAGTACTTC. Protein: CSAGDSGQGTYEQYF.

The rearrangement links TRBV6-1 to TRBJ2-7; D might be TRBD1 (5 bases). CDR1 and CDR2 (germline): MNHNS, SASEGT. The CDR3 covers 15 residues. V shed 6 bases and J shed 0 bases, with 15 bases lying between them. The CDR3 spells CASRSSPGHSYEQYF. The DNA of the CDR3 is TGTGCCAGCAGGAGTTCGCCAGGGCACTCCTACGAGCAGTACTTC.

This clonotype appeared a few times. The rearrangement uses TRBV7-8 and TRBJ2-7, with no clear D. Trimming removed 5 bases at V and 2 bases at J, with 19 bases between. The CDR3 length is 16 residues. Germline-derived CDR1 and CDR2 are SGHVS and FQNEAQ. The DNA for the CDR3 is TGTGCCAGCAGCATACCTTTAGGCGGACCGGCCTACGAGCAGTACTTC. It yields the protein CASSIPLGGPAYEQYF.

This clonotype was seen repeatedly, ten times or more. The rearrangement links TRBV5-1 to TRBJ2-1; 11 bases agree with TRBD2. Germline CDR1 and CDR2: SGHRS and YFSETQ. This CDR3 is 16 amino acids long. The junction had 7 bases not matched to a gene; V was cut back by 0 bases and J by 8 bases. In DNA, the CDR3 is TGCGCCAGCAGCTTGGCCGTAGCGGGGGGGCCGGATGAGCAGTTCTTC. This encodes CASSLAVAGGPDEQFF.

This chain joins TRBV12-3 or TRBV12-4 and TRBJ1-1; a possible D gene is TRBD1 (6 bases). V gave up 6 bases and J gave up 2 bases, with 10 bases separating them. This CDR3 has 13 residues. CDR3 sequence: CASSGQFNTEAFF. The CDR3, as DNA: TGTGCCAGCAGCGGACAGTTTAACACTGAAGCTTTCTTT.

The rearrangement uses TRBV7-3 and TRBJ2-5, with 11 bases that match TRBD1. J gave up 10 bases and V 5 bases, and 6 bases lay outside the gene matches. Germline V gene sequence: CDR1 SGHTA, CDR2 FQGTGA. CDR3 size: 13 residues. The CDR3 region is CASSQDRGRDQYF. The CDR3 DNA is TGTGCCAGCAGCCAGGACAGGGGGCGCGACCAGTACTTC.

In nucleotides, the CDR3 is TGCGCCAGCAGCCAAGAAGGAATCAGCACAGATACGCAGTATTTT. Translating it yields CASSQEGISTDTQYF. The chain is built from TRBV4-3 and TRBJ2-3; no clear D. Germline values: CDR1 LGHNA, CDR2 YSLEER. CDR3 size: 15 residues. Trimming stripped 0 bases from V and 0 bases from J, with 7 bases between.

As regards this clonotype: One junction end disagrees with the germline gene, perhaps due to a read error. The V and J genes are TRBV7-9 and TRBJ2-5; D is unclear. Looked up from germline, CDR1 is SEHNR and CDR2 is FQNEAQ (reference sequence). The CDR3 spans 9 residues. The CDR3 sequence: CSSSPELYF. The CDR3 DNA reads TGTTCCAGCAGCCCCGAACTGTACTTC.

This clonotype was recorded a few times. V is TRBV11-2 and J is TRBJ2-1; 10 bases are a match to TRBD2. The J segment lost 4 bases and the V segment lost 6 bases, leaving 6 bases of the junction unmatched. The CDR3 length is 15 residues. CDR1 and CDR2 (germline): SGHAT, FQNNGV. The CDR3 is CASRPLAGIYNEQFF. In DNA form, the CDR3 reads TGTGCCAGCAGGCCACTAGCGGGGATATACAATGAGCAGTTCTTC.

In this sample, this clonotype turned up a few times. V usage is TRBV6-1 and J usage is TRBJ2-7; tentative D call: TRBD2 (5 bases). This CDR3 region has 15 residues. Germline V gives CDR1 MNHNS, CDR2 SASEGT. Trimming shortened V by 5 bases and J by 4 bases, and 18 bases separated the two germline ends. The CDR3 loop reads CASSQTGITAYEQYF. In DNA, the CDR3 is TGTGCCAGCAGTCAGACCGGGATAACGGCTTACGAGCAGTACTTC.

Many counts were recorded for this clonotype. The rearrangement links TRBV6-6 to TRBJ2-3; the D gene could be TRBD1 or TRBD2 (5 bases each). Per germline, CDR1 MNHNY and CDR2 SVGAGI (reference sequence). With 6 bases removed from V and 7 bases from J, the gap between germline ends came to 11 bases. This CDR3 has 12 amino acids. The chain's CDR3 is CASSPGANTQYF. Here the CDR3 DNA reads TGTGCCAGCAGCCCCGGGGCGAATACGCAGTATTTT.

This clonotype appeared a few times. In DNA, the CDR3 is TGTGCCAGCAGCTTCCCCAGTCGGGGCGGATACGAGCAGTACTTC. Translation gives CASSFPSRGGYEQYF. V gene TRBV5-6 combines with J gene TRBJ2-7, with D perhaps being TRBD1 or TRBD2 (5 bases each). CDR3 size: 15 residues. Trimming removed 2 bases from V and 4 bases from J, with 16 bases in between. Germline V gene sequence: CDR1 SGHDT, CDR2 YYEEEE.

This chain links TRBV30 with TRBJ1-1; possible D gene TRBD1, 5 bases. Looked up from germline, CDR1 is GTSNPN and CDR2 is SVGIG (reference sequence). The CDR3 length is 12 residues. V lost 4 bases and J 11 bases, leaving 17 bases between the germline ends. The CDR3 coding sequence is TGTGCCTGGAACGGGGGGAGTTCGTGGGCTTTCTTT. Amino acids: CAWNGGSSWAFF.

This chain joins TRBV4-1 and TRBJ2-3, with 8 bases lining up with TRBD1. CDR3 length: 15 amino acids. V dropped 5 bases and J dropped 2; count of bases not matched to a gene: 6. Germline-derived CDR1 and CDR2 are MGHRA and YSYEKL. The CDR3 sequence is CASSTQDRDTDTQYF. The CDR3 bases are TGCGCCAGCAGCACCCAGGACAGGGACACAGATACGCAGTATTTT.

This clonotype occurred a few times. The chain is built from TRBV30 and TRBJ2-7; D is perhaps TRBD1 or TRBD2 (5 bases each). Trimming took off 1 base at V and 5 bases at J, with 15 bases between the two ends. This CDR3 is 14 amino acids long. The germline V gene encodes CDR1 GTSNPN and CDR2 SVGIG (reference sequence). The CDR3 sequence: CAWSERAGFNEQYF. For the CDR3, the DNA is TGTGCCTGGAGTGAGAGGGCAGGGTTCAACGAGCAGTACTTC.

V is TRBV7-9 and J is TRBJ1-5; no definite D call. This CDR3 is built from 12 residues. The germline CDR1 and CDR2 sequences are SEHNR and FQNEAQ (reference sequence). Between the trimmed V and J ends, which lost 5 bases and 5 bases, there was a span of 7 bases. The CDR3 loop reads CASSVGDQPQHF. CDR3 nucleotide sequence: TGTGCCAGCAGCGTCGGAGATCAGCCCCAGCATTTT.